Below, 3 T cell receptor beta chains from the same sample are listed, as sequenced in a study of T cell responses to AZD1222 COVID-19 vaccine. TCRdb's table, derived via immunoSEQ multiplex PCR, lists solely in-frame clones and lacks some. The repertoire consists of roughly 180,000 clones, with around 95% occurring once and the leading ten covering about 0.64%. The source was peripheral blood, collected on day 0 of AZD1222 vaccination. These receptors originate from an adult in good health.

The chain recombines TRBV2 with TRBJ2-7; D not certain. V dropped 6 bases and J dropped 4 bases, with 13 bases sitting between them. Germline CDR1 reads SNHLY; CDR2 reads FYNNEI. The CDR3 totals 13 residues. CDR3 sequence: CASSSLTPYEQYF. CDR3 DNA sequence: TGTGCCAGCAGCTCCTTGACACCGTACGAGCAGTACTTC. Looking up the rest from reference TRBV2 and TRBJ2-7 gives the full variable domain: EPEVTQTPSHQVTQMGQEVILRCVPISNHLYFYWYRQILGQKVEFLVSFYNNEISEKSEIFDDQFSVERPDGSNFTLKIRSTKLEDSAMYFCASSSLTPYEQYFGPGTRLTVT.

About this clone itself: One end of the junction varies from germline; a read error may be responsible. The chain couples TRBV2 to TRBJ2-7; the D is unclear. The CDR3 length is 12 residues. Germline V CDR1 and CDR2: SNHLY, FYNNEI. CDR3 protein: CASREVSYEQYF. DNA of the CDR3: TGTGCCAGCAGGGAAGTATCCTACGAGCAGTACTTC.

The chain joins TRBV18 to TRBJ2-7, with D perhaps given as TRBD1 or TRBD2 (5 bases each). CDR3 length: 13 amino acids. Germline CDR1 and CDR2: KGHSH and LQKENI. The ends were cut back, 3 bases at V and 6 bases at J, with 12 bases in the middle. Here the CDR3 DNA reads TGTGCCAGCTCACCCAGGGACGGCCTCGAGCAGTACTTC. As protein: CASSPRDGLEQYF.